The sequence of this T cell receptor beta chain was determined in a study of shared clonotypes between healthy human individuals. Study-level findings and limits: The study found roughly 5% of naive CD4 clonotypes shared across a handful of donors.

Germline CDR1 is MNHEY and CDR2 is SVGAGI. J was trimmed by 7 bases and V by 5 bases; bases with no gene match: 10. The CDR3 covers 15 residues. In the original workflow: Filtering differed for immunoSEQ, which gave only junction sequences without quality scores. Clones were read by immunoSEQ multiplex PCR, and TCRdb kept only the in-frame ones, dropping some. V and J calls and clone size come straight from that table; D and trimming were deduced from the DNA. The sample contains millions of clones, just under 95% of which appear only once. Notes on this clone: Its cognate antigen is unknown.

CD45RO-negative, CCR7-selected cells formed the naive CD8 fraction, which excluded terminally differentiated effector memory CD45RA+ cells. Study donors comprised healthy, HIV-negative adults devoid of recent acute infection or vaccination. The genes are TRBV6-5 and TRBJ1-1; TRBD1 aligns across 10 bases. This TCR came from a man in his late teens or twenties in good health. Sequencing was carried out using naive CD8+ T cells sorted from blood. The CDR3 is CASSPGQGGFIEAFF. CDR3 bases: TGTGCCAGCAGTCCAGGACAGGGGGGGTTTATTGAAGCTTTCTTT.